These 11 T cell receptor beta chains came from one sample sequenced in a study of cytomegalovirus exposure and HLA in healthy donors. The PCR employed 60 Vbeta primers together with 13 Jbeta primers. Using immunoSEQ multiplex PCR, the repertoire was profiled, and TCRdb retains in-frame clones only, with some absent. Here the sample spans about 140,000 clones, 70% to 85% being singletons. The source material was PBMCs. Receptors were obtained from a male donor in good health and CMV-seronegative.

CDR3 loop: CASSSTGYSGNTIYF. The DNA for the CDR3 is TGCGCCAGCAGCTCAACGGGGTACTCTGGAAACACCATATATTTT. V is TRBV5-1 and J is TRBJ1-3; D gene ambiguous. Germline V gene sequence: CDR1 SGHRS, CDR2 YFSETQ. This CDR3 comprises 15 residues. V was shortened by 3 bases and J by 0 bases, with 10 bases between the two germline ends.

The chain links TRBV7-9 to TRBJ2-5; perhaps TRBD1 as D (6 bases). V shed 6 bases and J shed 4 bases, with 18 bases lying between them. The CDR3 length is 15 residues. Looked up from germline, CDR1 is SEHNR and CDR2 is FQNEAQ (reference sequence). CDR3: CASSRQGSWGETQYF. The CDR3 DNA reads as TGTGCCAGCAGTCGTCAGGGGTCTTGGGGAGAGACCCAGTACTTC. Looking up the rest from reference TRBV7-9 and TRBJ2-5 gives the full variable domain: DTGVSQNPRHKITKRGQNVTFRCDPISEHNRLYWYRQTLGQGPEFLTYFQNEAQLEKSRLLSDRFSAERPKGSFSTLEIQRTEQGDSAMYLCASSRQGSWGETQYFGPGTRLLVL.

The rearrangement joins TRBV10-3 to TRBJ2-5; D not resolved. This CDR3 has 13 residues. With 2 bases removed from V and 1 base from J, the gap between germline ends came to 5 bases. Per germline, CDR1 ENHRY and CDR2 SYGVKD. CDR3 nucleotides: TGTGCCATCAGTGAGGGCGGCCAAGAGACCCAGTACTTC. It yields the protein CAISEGGQETQYF.

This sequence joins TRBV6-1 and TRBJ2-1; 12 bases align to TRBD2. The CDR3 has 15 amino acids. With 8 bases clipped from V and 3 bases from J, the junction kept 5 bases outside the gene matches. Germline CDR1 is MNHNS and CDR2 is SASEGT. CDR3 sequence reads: CASRLAGDHYNEQFF. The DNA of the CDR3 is TGTGCCAGCCGACTAGCGGGGGACCACTACAATGAGCAGTTCTTC.

Written as DNA, the CDR3 is TGTGCCAGCAAGAACAGGGACCTATGGGGCTACACCTTC. Its translation is CASKNRDLWGYTF. The genes are TRBV6-5 and TRBJ1-2; possible D gene TRBD1, 6 bases. CDR3 length: 13 amino acids. The germline V and J ends were trimmed by 7 bases and 8 bases, with 17 bases remaining between them. Germline V gives CDR1 MNHEY, CDR2 SVGAGI.

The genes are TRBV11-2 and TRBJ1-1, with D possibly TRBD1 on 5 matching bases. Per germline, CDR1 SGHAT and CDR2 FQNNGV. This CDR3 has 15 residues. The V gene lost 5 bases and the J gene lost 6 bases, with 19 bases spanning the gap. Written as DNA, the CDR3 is TGTGCCAGCAGCCTAGCTGGGAGGGGATGGGCTGAAGCTTTCTTT. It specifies CASSLAGRGWAEAFF.

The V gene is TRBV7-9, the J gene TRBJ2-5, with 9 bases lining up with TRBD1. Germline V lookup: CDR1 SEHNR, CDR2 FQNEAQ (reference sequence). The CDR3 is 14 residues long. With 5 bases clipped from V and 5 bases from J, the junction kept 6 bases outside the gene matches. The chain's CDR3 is CASSRQGEAETQYF. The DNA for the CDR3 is TGTGCCAGCAGCCGACAGGGGGAGGCGGAGACCCAGTACTTC. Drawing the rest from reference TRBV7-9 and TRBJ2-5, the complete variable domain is DTGVSQNPRHKITKRGQNVTFRCDPISEHNRLYWYRQTLGQGPEFLTYFQNEAQLEKSRLLSDRFSAERPKGSFSTLEIQRTEQGDSAMYLCASSRQGEAETQYFGPGTRLLVL.

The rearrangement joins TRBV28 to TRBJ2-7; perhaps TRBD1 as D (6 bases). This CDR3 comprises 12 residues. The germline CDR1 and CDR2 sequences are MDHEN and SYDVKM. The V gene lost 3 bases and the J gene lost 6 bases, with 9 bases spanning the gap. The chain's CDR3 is CASSLTGLEQYF. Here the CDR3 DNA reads TGTGCCAGCAGTTTGACAGGACTCGAGCAGTACTTC.

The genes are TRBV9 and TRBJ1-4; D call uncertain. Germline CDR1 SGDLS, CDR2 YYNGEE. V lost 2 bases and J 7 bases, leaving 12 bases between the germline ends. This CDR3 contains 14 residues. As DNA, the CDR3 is TGTGCCAGCAGCGTTGGGCTTCATAGTGAAAAACTGTTTTTT. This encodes CASSVGLHSEKLFF.

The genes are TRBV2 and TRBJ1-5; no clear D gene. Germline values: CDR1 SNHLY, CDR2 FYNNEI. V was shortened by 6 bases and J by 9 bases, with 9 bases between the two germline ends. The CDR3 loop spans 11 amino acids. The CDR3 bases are TGTGCCAGCAGCGTCCCAGGGCCCCAGCATTTT. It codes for CASSVPGPQHF.

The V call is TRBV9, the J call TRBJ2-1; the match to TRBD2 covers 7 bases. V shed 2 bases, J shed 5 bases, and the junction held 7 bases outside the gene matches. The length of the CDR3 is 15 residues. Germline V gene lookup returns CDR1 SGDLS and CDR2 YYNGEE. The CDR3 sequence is CASSVLPRGDNEQFF. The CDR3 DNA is TGTGCCAGCAGCGTCCTTCCCCGGGGGGACAATGAGCAGTTCTTC.